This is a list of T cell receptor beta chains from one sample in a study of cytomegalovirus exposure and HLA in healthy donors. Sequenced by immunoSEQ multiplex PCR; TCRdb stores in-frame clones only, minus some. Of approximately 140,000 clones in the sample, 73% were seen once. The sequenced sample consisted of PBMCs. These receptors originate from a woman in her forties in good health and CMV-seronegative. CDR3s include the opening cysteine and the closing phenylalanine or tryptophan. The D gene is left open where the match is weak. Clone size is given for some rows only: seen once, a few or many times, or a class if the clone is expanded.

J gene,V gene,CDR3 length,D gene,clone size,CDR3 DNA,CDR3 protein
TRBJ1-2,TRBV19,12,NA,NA,TGTGCCAGTAGTGACAGCCTCTATGGCTACACCTTC,CASSDSLYGYTF
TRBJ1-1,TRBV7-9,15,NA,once,TGTGCCAGCAGCACATTGTTTACCGGGGACACTGAAGCTTTCTTT,CASSTLFTGDTEAFF
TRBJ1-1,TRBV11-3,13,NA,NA,TGTGCCAGCAGCTTAACCCGGGAAGATGAAGCTTTCTTT,CASSLTREDEAFF
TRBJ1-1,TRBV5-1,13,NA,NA,TGCGCCAGCAGCTTTAGTGACGGGACTGAAGCTTTCTTT,CASSFSDGTEAFF
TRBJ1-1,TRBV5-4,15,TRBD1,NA,TGTGCCAGCAGCGAGAGTCGACAGGGTTACACTGAAGCTTTCTTT,CASSESRQGYTEAFF
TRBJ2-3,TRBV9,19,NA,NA,TGTGCCAGCAGCGCCACTCCGAGGGGTCGACAGGCCGACACAGATACGCAGTATTTT,CASSATPRGRQADTDTQYF
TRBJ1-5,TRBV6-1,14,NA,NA,TGTGCCAGCAGTCCACGGACAGGCAATCAGCCCCAGCATTTT,CASSPRTGNQPQHF
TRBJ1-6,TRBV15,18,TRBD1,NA,TGTGCCACCAGCGGGGGAAAGGACAGGAGCTCCTATAATTCACCCCTCCACTTT,CATSGGKDRSSYNSPLHF
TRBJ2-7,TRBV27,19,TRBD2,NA,TGTGCCAGCAGTCTTTATTCGTCCTCAGCGGGACTCCGGGGGTACGAGCAGTACTTC,CASSLYSSSAGLRGYEQYF
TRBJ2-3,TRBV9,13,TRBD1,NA,TGTGCCAGCAGCGTACAGGGGGCAGATACGCAGTATTTT,CASSVQGADTQYF
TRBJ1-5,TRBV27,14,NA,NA,TGTGCCAGCAGCCCCCTGAGGAGCAATCAGCCCCAGCATTTT,CASSPLRSNQPQHF
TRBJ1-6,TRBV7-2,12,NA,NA,TGTGCCAGCAGCTTTCGTAATTCACCCCTCCACTTT,CASSFRNSPLHF
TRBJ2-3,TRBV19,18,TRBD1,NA,TGTGCCAGTAGTCCAATCGGCCGAAAGACAGGGATGAGGGGTACGCAGTATTTT,CASSPIGRKTGMRGTQYF
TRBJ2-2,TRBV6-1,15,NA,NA,TGTGCCAGCAGTGGAAGACACCCGAACACCGGGGAGCTGTTTTTT,CASSGRHPNTGELFF
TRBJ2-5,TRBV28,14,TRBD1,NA,TGTGCCAGCAGTCCCGAGACAGGGATAGAGACCCAGTACTTC,CASSPETGIETQYF
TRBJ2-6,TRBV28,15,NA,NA,TGTGCCAGCAGTTTCTCGGGGGCTGGGGCCAACGTCCTGACTTTC,CASSFSGAGANVLTF
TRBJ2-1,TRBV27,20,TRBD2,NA,TGTGCCAGCAGTTTATTTAGCGGGGGCCCTACTGCTAGCTCCTACAATGAGCAGTTCTTC,CASSLFSGGPTASSYNEQFF
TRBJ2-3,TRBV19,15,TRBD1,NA,TGTGCCAGTAGTATGTTCAGGGGGCTGACAGATACGCAGTATTTT,CASSMFRGLTDTQYF
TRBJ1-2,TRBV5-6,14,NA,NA,TGTGCCAGCAGCTTGGACCTCGGAAGGAGTGGCTACACCTTC,CASSLDLGRSGYTF
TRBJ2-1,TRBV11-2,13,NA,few,TGTGCCAGCAGCCAAGAGGTGGTCACTGAGCAGTTCTTC,CASSQEVVTEQFF
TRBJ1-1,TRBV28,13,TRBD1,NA,TGTGCCAGCTTGGACAGGGTGAACACTGAAGCTTTCTTT,CASLDRVNTEAFF
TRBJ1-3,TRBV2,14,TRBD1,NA,TGTGCCAGCAGTGTACAGGGGCTCGGAAACACCATATATTTT,CASSVQGLGNTIYF
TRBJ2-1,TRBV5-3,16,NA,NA,TGTGCCAGAAGCTTGGGGCGGGGTAGGACCTACAATGAGCAGTTCTTC,CARSLGRGRTYNEQFF
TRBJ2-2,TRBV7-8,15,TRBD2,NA,TGTGCCAGCAGCCTATGGACTAGTAACACCGGGGAGCTGTTTTTT,CASSLWTSNTGELFF
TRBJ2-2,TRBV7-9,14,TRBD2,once,TGTGCCAGCAGGCGGGGGGGCGACACCGGGGAGCTGTTTTTT,CASRRGGDTGELFF
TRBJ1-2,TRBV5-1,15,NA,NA,TGCGCCAGCAGCCACTTACAGGGTAATGACTATGGCTACACCTTC,CASSHLQGNDYGYTF
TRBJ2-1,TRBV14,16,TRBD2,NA,TGTGCCAGCAGCCCCCTAGCGGGGGGGATCCACAATGAGCAGTTCTTC,CASSPLAGGIHNEQFF
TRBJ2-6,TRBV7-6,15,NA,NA,TGTGCCAGCAGCCGGACAGTCACCTTTGCCAACGTCCTGACTTTC,CASSRTVTFANVLTF
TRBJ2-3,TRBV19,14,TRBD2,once,TGTGCCAGTAAGGGACTAGCCTCCACAGATACGCAGTATTTT,CASKGLASTDTQYF
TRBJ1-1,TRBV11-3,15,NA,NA,TGTGCCAGCAGCTTAGGTACGGGATCGAACACTGAAGCTTTCTTT,CASSLGTGSNTEAFF
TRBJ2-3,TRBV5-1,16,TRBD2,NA,TGCGCCAGCAGCTTGGGGGTAGCGGGGACCACAGATACGCAGTATTTT,CASSLGVAGTTDTQYF
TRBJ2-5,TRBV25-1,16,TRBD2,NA,TGTGCCAGCAGTGAACCTAGCGGGGGGGCCGGCGAGACCCAGTACTTC,CASSEPSGGAGETQYF
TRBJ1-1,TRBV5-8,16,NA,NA,TGTGCCAGCAGCTTGGGGGCCTGGGGGGTGAACACTGAAGCTTTCTTT,CASSLGAWGVNTEAFF